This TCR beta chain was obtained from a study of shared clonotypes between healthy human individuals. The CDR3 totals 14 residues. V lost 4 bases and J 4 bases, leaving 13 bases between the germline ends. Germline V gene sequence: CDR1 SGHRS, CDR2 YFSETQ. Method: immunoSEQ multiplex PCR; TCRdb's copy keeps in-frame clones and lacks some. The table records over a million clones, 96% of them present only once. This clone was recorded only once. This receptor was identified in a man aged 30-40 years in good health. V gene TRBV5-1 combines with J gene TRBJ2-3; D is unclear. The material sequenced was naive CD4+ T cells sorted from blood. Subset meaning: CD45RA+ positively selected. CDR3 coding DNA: TGCGCCAGCAGCCCCTCGCCCCCGGCAGATACGCAGTATTTT. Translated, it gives CASSPSPPADTQYF.